Following are 26 T cell receptor beta chains from one sample sequenced in a study of cytomegalovirus exposure and HLA in healthy donors. The PCR contained 60 Vbeta and 13 Jbeta primers. Clones were read by immunoSEQ multiplex PCR, and TCRdb kept only the in-frame ones, dropping some. The sample lists around 200,000 clones; roughly 84% were seen once. The sequencing input was PBMCs. These receptors all stem from a girl aged 2 to 9 in good health and CMV-seropositive.

The chain combines TRBV9 with TRBJ2-1, with TRBD2 as a possible D gene (5 bases). Germline-derived CDR1 and CDR2 are SGDLS and YYNGEE. V was pared by 4 bases and J by 4 bases, with 18 bases between. The CDR3 is 16 amino acids. Here the CDR3 reads CASSPPAGGSYNEQFF. CDR3 nucleotide sequence: TGTGCCAGCAGCCCCCCGGCCGGAGGCTCTTACAATGAGCAGTTCTTC.

In this sample, this clone turned up once. The J gene is TRBJ2-3, the V gene TRBV5-1; TRBD1 matches at 9 bases. The CDR3 totals 15 residues. V dropped 6 bases and J dropped 0; count of bases not matched to a gene: 5. Germline CDR1 reads SGHRS; CDR2 reads YFSETQ. The CDR3 bases are TGCGCCAGCACTATAGGACAGGGGAGCACAGATACGCAGTATTTT. This encodes CASTIGQGSTDTQYF.

V usage is TRBV5-1 and J usage is TRBJ2-7; 11 bases agree with TRBD1. Trimming at V came to 0 bases and at J to 7 bases, leaving 18 bases not matched to a gene. Germline V CDR1 and CDR2: SGHRS, YFSETQ. The CDR3 has 19 residues. In nucleotides, the CDR3 is TGCGCCAGCAGCTTGGAACGGACAGGGGGCAGGAAGAGCCCCAATGAGCAGTACTTC. Translating gives CASSLERTGGRKSPNEQYF. The variable domain in full, with the rest retrieved from reference TRBV5-1 and TRBJ2-7, is KAGVTQTPRYLIKTRGQQVTLSCSPISGHRSVSWYQQTPGQGLQFLFEYFSETQRNKGNFPGRFSGRQFSNSRSEMNVSTLELGDSALYLCASSLERTGGRKSPNEQYFGPGTRLTVT.

V usage is TRBV6-1 and J usage is TRBJ1-5; perhaps TRBD1 as D (6 bases). Trimming took 7 bases from V and 7 from J, leaving 17 bases between them. Germline V CDR1 and CDR2: MNHNS, SASEGT. This CDR3 has 14 amino acids. CDR3 bases: TGTGCCAGCACCCCGGGACAATCTTGGCAGCCCCAGCATTTT. Its translation: CASTPGQSWQPQHF.

The chain recombines TRBV6-1 with TRBJ1-2; 10 positions match TRBD1. Germline V gene data show CDR1 as MNHNS and CDR2 as SASEGT. Trimming took 6 bases from V and 2 from J; bases not matched to a gene: 3. The CDR3 totals 14 residues. The CDR3 region is CASSLGQGNYGYTF. The CDR3 DNA reads as TGTGCCAGCAGCTTGGGACAGGGGAACTATGGCTACACCTTC.

V is TRBV5-1 and J is TRBJ2-5; D is unclear. V lost 0 bases to trimming and J lost 3 bases, with 6 bases between them. The CDR3 length is 13 residues. Germline values: CDR1 SGHRS, CDR2 YFSETQ. The CDR3 DNA reads as TGCGCCAGCAGCTTGGCGACTGAAGAGACCCAGTACTTC. Its translation: CASSLATEETQYF. Full variable domain (outside the CDR3, taken from reference TRBV5-1 and TRBJ2-5): KAGVTQTPRYLIKTRGQQVTLSCSPISGHRSVSWYQQTPGQGLQFLFEYFSETQRNKGNFPGRFSGRQFSNSRSEMNVSTLELGDSALYLCASSLATEETQYFGPGTRLLVL.

This clone appeared once. V usage is TRBV5-1 and J usage is TRBJ2-1, with a tentative D call TRBD2 (6 bases). The CDR3 is 17 residues long. V was cut by 2 bases and J by 0 bases, with 15 bases left in between. The V gene's germline CDR1 is SGHRS and CDR2 YFSETQ. CDR3 coding DNA: TGCGCCAGCAGCTTTTGGGTAGCGGCTAGCTCCTACAATGAGCAGTTCTTC. This codes for CASSFWVAASSYNEQFF.

The chain recombines TRBV11-2 with TRBJ2-7; D gene unclear. The ends were cut back, 3 bases at V and 4 bases at J, with 7 bases in the middle. There are 12 residues in the CDR3. Germline V gives CDR1 SGHAT, CDR2 FQNNGV. The CDR3 DNA follows: TGTGCCAGCAGCTTTACCAGTTACGAGCAGTACTTC. Translating gives CASSFTSYEQYF.

The chain is built from TRBV19 and TRBJ1-2, with D possibly matching TRBD1 (5 bases). Germline V gene lookup returns CDR1 LNHDA and CDR2 SQIVND (reference sequence). V shed 3 bases and J shed 8 bases, with 19 bases lying between them. The CDR3 has 15 residues. The CDR3 sequence is CASSIFGAIAGGYTF. CDR3 DNA sequence: TGTGCCAGTAGTATTTTTGGGGCTATTGCTGGGGGCTACACCTTC.

The chain recombines TRBV18 with TRBJ2-1, with D hard to call. This CDR3 contains 16 residues. V lost 2 bases, J lost 4 bases, and 15 bases lay in between. Germline CDR1 reads KGHSH; CDR2 reads LQKENI. CDR3 loop: CASSPSLRSQYNEQFF. DNA for the CDR3: TGTGCCAGCTCACCATCGTTGAGGTCTCAATACAATGAGCAGTTCTTC.

The gene calls are TRBV2 and TRBJ2-7; maybe TRBD2 (5 bases). Germline CDR1 SNHLY, CDR2 FYNNEI. The V end lost 3 bases, the J end lost 2 bases, and 14 bases lay between the germline ends. The length of the CDR3 is 15 residues. CDR3 sequence (DNA): TGTGCCAGCAGTGAGTCCCAGCGGAGTACCTACGAGCAGTACTTC. This gives the protein CASSESQRSTYEQYF.

This chain uses TRBV27 with TRBJ2-7; 10 positions agree with TRBD1. J gave up 3 bases and V 4 bases, and 3 bases lay outside the gene matches. The germline CDR1 and CDR2 sequences are MNHEY and SMNVEV (reference sequence). The CDR3 covers 14 residues. The CDR3 sequence is CASSSGQGIYEQYF. CDR3 bases: TGTGCCAGCAGTTCGGGACAGGGGATCTACGAGCAGTACTTC.

The chain recombines TRBV2 with TRBJ2-7, with 8 bases that match TRBD1. The CDR3 is 13 residues long. The germline gives CDR1 SNHLY, CDR2 FYNNEI. V gave up 9 bases and J gave up 4 bases; unmatched junction bases: 8. The CDR3 DNA follows: TGTGCCAGGGGCGGACAGGGCTTTTACGAGCAGTACTTC. Protein product: CARGGQGFYEQYF.

The chain combines TRBV30 with TRBJ2-3, with D possibly being TRBD2 (5 bases). V was clipped by 0 bases and J by 0 bases, with 7 bases between them. From germline, CDR1 is GTSNPN and CDR2 SVGIG (reference sequence). The CDR3 extends over 14 amino acids. The DNA for the CDR3 is TGTGCCTGGAGTGTACGGAGGAGCACAGATACGCAGTATTTT. Translating it yields CAWSVRRSTDTQYF.

This clone was observed a single time. This sequence joins TRBV6-5 and TRBJ1-2; D not certain. V dropped 2 bases and J dropped 7 bases, with 14 bases sitting between them. The V gene's germline CDR1 is MNHEY and CDR2 SVGAGI. CDR3 size: 14 residues. The CDR3 nucleotides read TGTGCCAGCAGTTACCGCAGTCTAGGTAGTGGCTACACCTTC. This sequence encodes CASSYRSLGSGYTF.

On this clone itself: Its ends do not fully match the called genes, so a read error is possible. The genes are TRBV5-1 and TRBJ1-2, with TRBD1 identical over 9 bases. Germline V gene sequence: CDR1 SGHRS, CDR2 YFSETQ. The CDR3 is made up of 14 amino acids. The CDR3 is CASGLAGTGIGYTF. CDR3 sequence (DNA): TGCGCCAGCGGCTTGGCAGGGACAGGGATAGGCTACACCTTC.

The chain carries TRBV4-2 and TRBJ2-1, with 7 bases fitting TRBD2. CDR3 length equals 15 residues. V shed 4 bases and J 8 bases; nucleotides not matched to a gene: 11. CDR1 LGHNA and CDR2 YNFKEQ come from the germline V gene. This CDR3 is CASSPETVLAYEQFF. The CDR3 DNA is TGTGCCAGCAGCCCCGAGACGGTACTAGCGTATGAGCAGTTCTTC.

The CDR3 DNA is TGCGCCAGCAGCGACGGGACAGTAGGACAGCCCCAGCATTTT. Its translation: CASSDGTVGQPQHF. The V and J genes are TRBV5-1 and TRBJ1-5; 7 bases match TRBD1. CDR3 length: 14 residues. Germline CDR1 reads SGHRS; CDR2 reads YFSETQ. V lost 4 bases to trimming and J lost 7 bases; unmatched junction nucleotides: 8.

The chain couples TRBV2 to TRBJ1-6; D remains ambiguous. Trimming pared 8 bases from V and 7 bases from J, leaving 15 bases between. The CDR3 has 14 amino acids. CDR1 and CDR2 (germline): SNHLY, FYNNEI. The CDR3, as DNA: TGTGCCAGCTCCCTTGGGAGGACCAATTCACCCCTCCACTTT. It specifies CASSLGRTNSPLHF. Filled out from reference TRBV2 and TRBJ1-6, the complete variable domain reads EPEVTQTPSHQVTQMGQEVILRCVPISNHLYFYWYRQILGQKVEFLVSFYNNEISEKSEIFDDQFSVERPDGSNFTLKIRSTKLEDSAMYFCASSLGRTNSPLHFGNGTRLTVT.

The chain is built from TRBV29-1 and TRBJ2-5; 8 positions match TRBD1. The DNA end is more similar to TRBJ2-7, so the J call may be wrong. This CDR3 contains 15 residues. Germline CDR1 SQVTM, CDR2 ANQGSEA. The DNA for the CDR3 is TGCAGCGTTGAAGGGACAGGGAGAGGATTGAACGAGCAGTACTTC. Translated: CSVEGTGRGLNEQYF.

A remark on this clone: The DNA is left out, because the CDR3 cannot be placed on it with certainty; the CDR3 is given as TCRdb lists it. The chain recombines TRBV30 with TRBJ2-1; TRBD2 is taken as the D call from the table, unchecked against the DNA. Both ends counted, the CDR3 spans 12 residues. CDR1 is GTSNPN, CDR2 SVGIG, per germline (reference sequence). CDR3 protein: CACSVAGGNEFF.

The chain uses TRBV5-1 and TRBJ2-5; a possible D gene is TRBD1 (6 bases). The CDR3 is 15 residues long. V lost 0 bases and J 4 bases, leaving 13 bases between the germline ends. CDR1 SGHRS and CDR2 YFSETQ come from the germline V gene. The CDR3 sequence is CASSLGQVRGETQYF. CDR3 nucleotides: TGCGCCAGCAGCTTGGGGCAGGTCAGGGGAGAGACCCAGTACTTC.

The chain carries TRBV2 and TRBJ2-7, with TRBD2 as a possible D gene (5 bases). The CDR3 spans 15 residues. Germline CDR1 reads SNHLY; CDR2 reads FYNNEI. Trimming removed 5 bases at V and 0 bases at J, with 14 bases between. The CDR3 reads CASSYPGIYSYEQYF. DNA of the CDR3: TGTGCCAGCAGTTATCCCGGGATCTACTCCTACGAGCAGTACTTC.

The chain uses TRBV7-3 and TRBJ2-7; TRBD2 might be the D (6 bases). This CDR3 region has 14 residues. Between the trimmed V and J ends, which lost 5 bases and 2 bases, there was a span of 13 bases. The germline CDR1 and CDR2 sequences are SGHTA and FQGTGA. CDR3 nucleotide sequence: TGTGCCAGCAGCCCGGGTAGCGGACCCTACGAGCAGTACTTC. Translating it yields CASSPGSGPYEQYF. Variable domain in full (rest from reference TRBV7-3 and TRBJ2-7): GAGVSQTPSNKVTEKGKYVELRCDPISGHTALYWYRQSLGQGPEFLIYFQGTGAADDSGLPNDRFFAVRPEGSVSTLKIQRTERGDSAVYLCASSPGSGPYEQYFGPGTRLTVT.

V gene TRBV4-2 combines with J gene TRBJ2-7; TRBD2 agrees at 8 bases. Trimming cost V 0 bases and J 2 bases; bases outside gene matches: 9. This CDR3 is built from 17 residues. Germline-derived CDR1 and CDR2 are LGHNA and YNFKEQ. CDR3 nucleotide sequence: TGTGCCAGCAGCCAAGATAGGGTAGCGGGGAGCCCCTACGAGCAGTACTTC. Its protein is CASSQDRVAGSPYEQYF.

This clone was seen more than once but under ten times. The V and J genes are TRBV5-1 and TRBJ1-2, with a weak D call TRBD1 (6 bases). Trimming pared 3 bases from V and 8 bases from J, leaving 20 bases between. The CDR3 is made up of 15 amino acids. Germline V gives CDR1 SGHRS, CDR2 YFSETQ. The CDR3 protein is CASSSVGLLGGGYTF. CDR3 DNA sequence: TGCGCCAGCAGCTCAGTAGGCCTTTTAGGGGGAGGCTACACCTTC.